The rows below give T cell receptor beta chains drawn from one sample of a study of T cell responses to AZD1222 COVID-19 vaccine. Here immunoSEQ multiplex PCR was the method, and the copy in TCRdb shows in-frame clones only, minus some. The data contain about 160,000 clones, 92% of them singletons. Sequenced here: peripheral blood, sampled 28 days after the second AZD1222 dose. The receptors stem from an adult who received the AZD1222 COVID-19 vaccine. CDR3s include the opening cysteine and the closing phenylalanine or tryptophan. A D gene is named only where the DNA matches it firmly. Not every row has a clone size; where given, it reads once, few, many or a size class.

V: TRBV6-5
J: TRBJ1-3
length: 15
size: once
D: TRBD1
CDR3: CASLGQGASGNTIYF
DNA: TGTGCCAGCCTGGGACAGGGGGCTTCTGGAAACACCATATATTTT

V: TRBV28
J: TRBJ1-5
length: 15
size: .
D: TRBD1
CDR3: CASSFGTGSVQPQHF
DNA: TGTGCCAGCAGTTTTGGGACAGGGAGTGTCCAGCCCCAGCATTTT

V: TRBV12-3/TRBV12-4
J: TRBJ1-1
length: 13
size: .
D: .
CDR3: CANAGSGDTEAFF
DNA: TGTGCTAACGCAGGGTCTGGCGACACTGAAGCTTTCTTT

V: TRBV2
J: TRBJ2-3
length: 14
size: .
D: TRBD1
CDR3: CASSRDRGPDTQYF
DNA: TGTGCCAGCAGTAGGGACAGAGGGCCAGATACGCAGTATTTT

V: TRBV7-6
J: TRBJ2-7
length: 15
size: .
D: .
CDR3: CASSSAGAFSYEQYF
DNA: TGTGCCAGCAGCTCCGCGGGGGCCTTCTCCTACGAGCAGTACTTC

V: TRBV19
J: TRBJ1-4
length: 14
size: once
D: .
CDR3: CASSPRGFNEKLFF
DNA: TGTGCCAGTTCACCAAGGGGGTTTAATGAAAAACTGTTTTTT

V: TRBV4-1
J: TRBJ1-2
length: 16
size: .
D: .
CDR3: CASSQVGDARSYGYTF
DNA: TGCGCCAGCAGCCAAGTCGGGGACGCCCGGTCCTATGGCTACACCTTC

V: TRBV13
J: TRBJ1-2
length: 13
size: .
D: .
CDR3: CASSLGRSLGYTF
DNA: TGTGCCAGCAGCTTGGGACGATCTCTTGGCTACACCTTC

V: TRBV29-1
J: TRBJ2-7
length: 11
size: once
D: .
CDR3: CSVISSYEQYF
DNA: TGCAGCGTTATCTCGTCCTACGAGCAGTACTTC

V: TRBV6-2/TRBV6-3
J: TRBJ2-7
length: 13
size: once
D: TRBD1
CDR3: CASSKGQAYEQYF
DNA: TGTGCCAGCAGTAAGGGACAGGCCTACGAGCAGTACTTC

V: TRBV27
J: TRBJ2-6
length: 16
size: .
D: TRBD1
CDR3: CASSPRGTAGANVLTF
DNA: TGTGCCAGCAGCCCCAGGGGGACGGCCGGGGCCAACGTCCTGACTTTC

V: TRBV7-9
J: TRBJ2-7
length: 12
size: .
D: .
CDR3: CASSLVGLGQYF
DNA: TGTGCCAGCAGCTTAGTAGGTTTGGGGCAGTACTTC

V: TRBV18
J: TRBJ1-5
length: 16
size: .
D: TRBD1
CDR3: CASSPDRVPNNQPQHF
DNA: TGTGCCAGCTCACCTGACAGGGTCCCTAACAATCAGCCCCAGCATTTT

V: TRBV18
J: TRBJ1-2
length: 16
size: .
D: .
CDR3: CASSPLPGPANYGYTF
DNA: TGTGCCAGCTCACCGCTTCCGGGACCAGCTAACTATGGCTACACCTTC

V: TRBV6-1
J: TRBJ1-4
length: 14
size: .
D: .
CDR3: CASSEGSINEKLFF
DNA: TGTGCCAGCAGTGAAGGCAGCATTAATGAAAAACTGTTTTTT

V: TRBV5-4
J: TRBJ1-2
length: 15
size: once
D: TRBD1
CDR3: CASSLGQGALYGYTF
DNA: TGTGCCAGCAGCTTGGGGCAGGGGGCGCTCTATGGCTACACCTTC

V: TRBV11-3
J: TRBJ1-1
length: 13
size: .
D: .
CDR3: CAGHRVSNTEAFF
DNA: TGTGCCGGACACAGGGTCTCGAACACTGAAGCTTTCTTT

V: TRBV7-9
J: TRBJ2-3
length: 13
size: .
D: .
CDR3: CASSQKSTDTQYF
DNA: TGTGCCAGCAGCCAGAAGAGCACAGATACGCAGTATTTT

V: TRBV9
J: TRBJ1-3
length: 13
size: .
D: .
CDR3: CASSPGGGNTIYF
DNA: TGTGCCAGTAGTCCTGGGGGCGGAAACACCATATATTTT

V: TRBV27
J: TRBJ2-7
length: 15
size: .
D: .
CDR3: CASSTLQGGFFEQYF
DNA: TGTGCCAGCAGTACCCTACAGGGGGGGTTCTTCGAGCAGTACTTC

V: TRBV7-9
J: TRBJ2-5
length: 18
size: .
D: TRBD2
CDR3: CASSVNFVRGLAQETQYF
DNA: TGTGCCAGCAGCGTAAATTTCGTCCGGGGACTAGCGCAGGAGACCCAGTACTTC

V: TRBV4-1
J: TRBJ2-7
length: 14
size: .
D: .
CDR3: CASSQGTVAYEQYF
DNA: TGCGCCAGCAGCCAAGGGACAGTAGCCTACGAGCAGTACTTC

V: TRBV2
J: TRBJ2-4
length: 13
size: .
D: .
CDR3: CASSRGPKNIQYF
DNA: TGTGCCAGCAGTCGAGGACCTAAAAACATTCAGTACTTC

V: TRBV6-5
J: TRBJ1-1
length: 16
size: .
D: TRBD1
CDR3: CASSYNFDRGSTEAFF
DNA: TGTGCCAGCAGTTACAACTTCGACAGGGGAAGTACTGAAGCTTTCTTT

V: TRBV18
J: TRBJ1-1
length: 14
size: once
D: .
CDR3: CASSPTGEDTEAFF
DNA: TGTGCCAGCTCACCGACTGGAGAAGACACTGAAGCTTTCTTT

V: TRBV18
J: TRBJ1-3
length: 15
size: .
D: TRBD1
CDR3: CASSPDRAGGNTIYF
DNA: TGTGCCAGCTCACCCGACAGGGCAGGAGGAAACACCATATATTTT

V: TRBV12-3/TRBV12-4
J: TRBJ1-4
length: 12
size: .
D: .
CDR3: CASSPHNEKLFF
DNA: TGTGCCAGCAGTCCCCACAATGAAAAACTGTTTTTT

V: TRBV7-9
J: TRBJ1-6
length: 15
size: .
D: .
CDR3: CASSLTRAGDSPLHF
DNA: TGTGCCAGCAGCTTAACCCGAGCGGGGGATTCACCCCTCCACTTT

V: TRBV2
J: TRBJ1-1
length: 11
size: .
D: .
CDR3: CASSVSSEAFF
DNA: TGTGCCAGCAGTGTTTCGTCTGAAGCTTTCTTT

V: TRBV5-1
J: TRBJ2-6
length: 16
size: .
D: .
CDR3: CASSLAGTAGANVLTF
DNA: TGCGCCAGCAGCTTGGCCGGCACGGCTGGGGCCAACGTCCTGACTTTC

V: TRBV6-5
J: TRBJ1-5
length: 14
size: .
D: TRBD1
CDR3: CASRRQGGRQPQHF
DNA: TGTGCCAGCAGGAGACAGGGGGGACGTCAGCCCCAGCATTTT

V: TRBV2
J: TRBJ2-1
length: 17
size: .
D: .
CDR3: CASRDAIGGEVYNEQFF
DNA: TGTGCCAGCAGGGACGCTATCGGCGGGGAGGTCTACAATGAGCAGTTCTTC

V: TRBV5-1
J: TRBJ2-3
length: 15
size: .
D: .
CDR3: CASSIGTPSTDTQYF
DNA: TGCGCCAGCAGCATCGGGACGCCTAGCACAGATACGCAGTATTTT

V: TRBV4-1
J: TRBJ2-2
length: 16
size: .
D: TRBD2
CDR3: CASSLAGEANTGELFF
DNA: TGCGCCAGCAGTTTAGCGGGGGAAGCGAACACCGGGGAGCTGTTTTTT

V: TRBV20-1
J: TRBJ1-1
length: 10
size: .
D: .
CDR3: CSAPGTIDFF
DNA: TGCAGTGCCCCCGGGACAATTGATTTCTTT

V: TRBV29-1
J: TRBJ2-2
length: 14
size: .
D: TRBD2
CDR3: CSVAGGPNTGELFF
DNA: TGCAGCGTGGCGGGGGGTCCGAACACCGGGGAGCTGTTTTTT

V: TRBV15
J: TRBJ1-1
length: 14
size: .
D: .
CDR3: CATSRRRMNTEAFF
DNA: TGTGCCACCAGCAGGAGGCGGATGAACACTGAAGCTTTCTTT

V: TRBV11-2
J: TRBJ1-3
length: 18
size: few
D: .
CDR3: CASSLDFNRADSGNTIYF
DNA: TGTGCCAGCAGCTTAGATTTTAACAGGGCAGACTCTGGAAACACCATATATTTT

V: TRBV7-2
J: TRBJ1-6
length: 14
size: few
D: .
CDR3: CASSLELSVAPLHF
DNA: TGTGCCAGCAGCTTAGAATTATCGGTGGCACCCCTCCACTTT

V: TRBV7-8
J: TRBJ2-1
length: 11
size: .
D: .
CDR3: CASSVSYEQFF
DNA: TGTGCCAGCAGCGTTAGTTATGAGCAGTTCTTC

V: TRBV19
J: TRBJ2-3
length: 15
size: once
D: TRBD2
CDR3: CASRGGTGVTDTQYF
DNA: TGTGCCAGTAGGGGAGGGACTGGGGTCACAGATACGCAGTATTTT

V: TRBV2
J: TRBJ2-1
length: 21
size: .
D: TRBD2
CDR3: CASSSGLAGGIPASSYNEQFF
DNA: TGTGCCAGCAGCTCGGGACTAGCGGGGGGCATACCTGCGAGCTCCTACAATGAGCAGTTCTTC

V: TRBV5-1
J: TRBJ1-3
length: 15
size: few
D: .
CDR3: CASSLSRSSGNTIYF
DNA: TGCGCCAGCAGCTTGAGTCGAAGCTCTGGAAACACCATATATTTT

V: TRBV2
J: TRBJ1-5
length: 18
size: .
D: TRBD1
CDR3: CASSVAGGEGYGNQPQHF
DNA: TGTGCCAGCAGTGTTGCAGGGGGCGAAGGGTATGGCAATCAGCCCCAGCATTTT

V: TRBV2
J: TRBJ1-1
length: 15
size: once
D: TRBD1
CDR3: CASSASGTANTEAFF
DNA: TGTGCCAGCAGTGCATCCGGGACAGCGAACACTGAAGCTTTCTTT

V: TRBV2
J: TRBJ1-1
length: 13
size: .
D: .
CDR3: CAVLPELNTEAFF
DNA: TGTGCCGTTTTACCCGAGTTGAACACTGAAGCTTTCTTT

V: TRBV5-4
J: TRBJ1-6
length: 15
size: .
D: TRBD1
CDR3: CASSLGDRGSSPLHF
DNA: TGTGCCAGCAGCTTGGGTGACAGGGGAAGTTCACCCCTCCACTTT

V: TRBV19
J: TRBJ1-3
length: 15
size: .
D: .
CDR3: CASTDRPSSGNTIYF
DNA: TGTGCCAGTACAGACAGGCCAAGCTCTGGAAACACCATATATTTT

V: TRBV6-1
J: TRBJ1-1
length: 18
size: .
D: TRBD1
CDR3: CASSGLQGAPIMNTEAFF
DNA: TGTGCCAGCAGTGGTTTACAGGGGGCTCCCATTATGAACACTGAAGCTTTCTTT

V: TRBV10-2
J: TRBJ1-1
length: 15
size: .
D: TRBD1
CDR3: CASSYLPGQGTEAFF
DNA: TGCGCCAGCAGTTACTTACCCGGACAGGGGACCGAAGCTTTCTTT